These 28 T cell receptor beta chains came from one sample sequenced in a study of CD8 T cells in ankylosing spondylitis. Findings of the study overall: For ankylosing spondylitis blood, a TCR beta motif of 7 or 8 highly homologous variants appeared characteristic.

Their antigen targets remain unknown. TCRdb ran MiXCR on the 5' RACE reads and lists one entry per CDR3 protein. Altogether 750,000 to 850,000 distinct CDR3 sequences are present, around 11% being singletons, with the ten largest covering around 0.51%. Sequencing was carried out using blood, either unsorted or a sorted T cell fraction (not recorded which). The receptors were sampled from a male donor with ankylosing spondylitis.

The rearrangement uses TRBV7-2 and TRBJ2-4, with 8 bases matching TRBD2. Germline values: CDR1 SGHTA, CDR2 FQGNSA. Trimming took 5 bases from V and 12 from J; bases not matched to a gene: 9. This CDR3 is built from 13 residues. Written as DNA, the CDR3 is TGTGCCAGCAGCGGGTCGGGGGGGCTCACTCAGTACTTC. Translating it yields CASSGSGGLTQYF.

In this sample, this clonotype turned up a few times. The J gene is TRBJ2-3, the V gene TRBV9; TRBD2 aligns across 12 bases. The V and J ends lost 4 bases and 3 bases, in that order; junction bases with no gene match: 3. CDR1 and CDR2 from the germline V gene are SGDLS and YYNGEE. CDR3 length equals 15 residues. The CDR3 sequence: CASSTGTSGTDTQYF. CDR3 DNA sequence: TGTGCCAGCAGCACTGGGACTAGCGGGACAGATACGCAGTATTTT.

This clonotype has just a few counts. This chain links TRBV4-3 with TRBJ2-7; 7 positions match TRBD2. From germline, CDR1 is LGHNA and CDR2 YSLEER. Losses at the gene ends were 4 bases for V and 0 bases for J; bases not matched to a gene: 9. CDR3 length equals 16 residues. CDR3 loop: CASSPLGLADSYEQYF. CDR3 DNA: TGCGCCAGCAGCCCCCTGGGGCTAGCGGACTCCTACGAGCAGTACTTC.

This clonotype was seen repeatedly, ten times or more. The J gene is TRBJ2-7, the V gene TRBV4-3; D may match TRBD1 or TRBD2 (7 bases each). The ends were cut back, 2 bases at V and 0 bases at J, with 17 bases in the middle. Germline values: CDR1 LGHNA, CDR2 YSLEER. The length of the CDR3 is 17 residues. The chain's CDR3 is CASSQQAGGGSSYEQYF. Written as DNA, the CDR3 is TGCGCCAGCAGCCAACAGGCAGGGGGAGGGAGCTCCTACGAGCAGTACTTC.

For the CDR3, the DNA is TGTGCCAGCAGACCGGACAGGGGAAGAAAGGAGACCCAGTACTTC. It yields the protein CASRPDRGRKETQYF. The chain is built from TRBV6-1 and TRBJ2-5; TRBD1 aligns across 9 bases. The CDR3 is 15 amino acids. Germline loops: CDR1 MNHNS, CDR2 SASEGT. The V segment lost 6 bases and the J segment 5 bases; nucleotides outside the gene matches: 10.

The sample holds a few counts of this clonotype. The rearrangement links TRBV7-8 to TRBJ1-3; D is unresolved. The V gene's germline CDR1 is SGHVS and CDR2 FQNEAQ. This CDR3 spans 14 amino acids. Trimming stripped 5 bases from V and 2 bases from J, with 10 bases between. CDR3 sequence reads: CASSPKETGNTIYF. The CDR3 coding sequence is TGTGCCAGCAGCCCGAAAGAAACTGGAAACACCATATATTTT.

This clonotype was detected ten times or more. The chain is built from TRBV6-5 and TRBJ2-7, with 7 nucleotides matching TRBD2. There are 11 residues in the CDR3. V lost 8 bases to trimming and J lost 10 bases; unmatched junction nucleotides: 8. In germline, CDR1 is MNHEY, CDR2 SVGAGI. This CDR3 is CASRSRGEQYF. The CDR3 DNA reads as TGTGCCAGCCGATCCCGGGGGGAACAGTACTTC.

The sample holds many counts of this clonotype. The rearrangement links TRBV12-3 or TRBV12-4 to TRBJ1-6; no clear D gene. V gave up 2 bases and J gave up 9 bases, with 8 bases separating them. The CDR3 has 13 amino acids. The CDR3 DNA follows: TGTGCCAGCAGTTTAATAGCGGCTTCACCCCTCCACTTT. It specifies CASSLIAASPLHF.

This clonotype has just a few counts. The chain couples TRBV30 to TRBJ1-4, with no clear D. This CDR3 spans 16 amino acids. CDR1 GTSNPN and CDR2 SVGIG come from the germline V gene (reference sequence). The germline V and J ends were trimmed by 0 bases and 0 bases, with 11 bases remaining between them. This CDR3 is CAWSVLRTATNEKLFF. CDR3 sequence (DNA): TGTGCCTGGAGTGTACTCAGGACTGCAACTAATGAAAAACTGTTTTTT.

The chain employs TRBV20-1 and TRBJ2-2; D is perhaps TRBD2 (6 bases). The CDR3 covers 17 residues. The germline CDR1 and CDR2 sequences are DFQATT and SNEGSKA (reference sequence). The ends were cut back, 4 bases at V and 4 bases at J, with 22 bases in the middle. Here the CDR3 DNA reads TGCAGTGCTAATGGGTTCCAGGCAGGGAGGATCACCGGGGAGCTGTTTTTT. This sequence encodes CSANGFQAGRITGELFF.

The chain couples TRBV4-2 to TRBJ1-6; D call uncertain. Trimming stripped 1 base from V and 8 bases from J, with 6 bases between. CDR1 is LGHNA, CDR2 YNFKEQ, per germline. The CDR3 is made up of 13 amino acids. The CDR3 protein is CASSQVSDSPLHF. As DNA, the CDR3 is TGTGCCAGCAGCCAAGTTTCCGATTCACCCCTCCACTTT.

This clonotype came up a few times. The CDR3 DNA reads TGTGCCAGCACCTCGACTAGATCCCAAGAGACCCAGTACTTC. This sequence encodes CASTSTRSQETQYF. This chain links TRBV12-3 or TRBV12-4 with TRBJ2-5, with D possibly being TRBD2 (6 bases). Trimming pared 7 bases from V and 1 base from J, leaving 13 bases between. The CDR3 runs 14 residues.

This clonotype was observed a few times. V and J are TRBV7-6 and TRBJ2-3; TRBD2 matches 8 bases. Looked up from germline, CDR1 is SGHVS and CDR2 is FNYEAQ. CDR3 length: 14 residues. J lost 4 bases, V lost 9 bases, and 9 bases had no gene match. The CDR3 spells CASQRRGASDTQYF. The CDR3 DNA sequence: TGTGCCAGTCAACGGCGGGGGGCATCAGATACGCAGTATTTT.

In its sample, this clonotype was seen many times. V is TRBV4-2 and J is TRBJ1-2; TRBD1 might be the D (6 bases). The CDR3 covers 16 residues. The V end lost 3 bases, the J end lost 4 bases, and 18 bases lay between the germline ends. Germline CDR1 reads LGHNA; CDR2 reads YNFKEQ. This CDR3 reads CASSHAVGQRFYGYTF. The CDR3, as DNA: TGTGCCAGCAGCCACGCCGTCGGACAGCGATTCTATGGCTACACCTTC.

This clonotype turned up a few times. V usage is TRBV5-1 and J usage is TRBJ1-2; no firm D call. CDR3 length: 14 residues. The V gene's germline CDR1 is SGHRS and CDR2 YFSETQ. Trimming shortened V by 1 base and J by 2 bases, and 9 bases separated the two germline ends. CDR3 nucleotide sequence: TGCGCCAGCAGCTTGCAATCCCAGAACTATGGCTACACCTTC. This gives the protein CASSLQSQNYGYTF.

This clonotype was counted between two and nine times. V and J are TRBV6-2 or TRBV6-3 and TRBJ2-3; 7 nucleotides agree with TRBD2. This CDR3 is built from 15 residues. The junction had 10 bases not matched to a gene; V was cut back by 5 bases and J by 5 bases. Germline values: CDR1 MNHEY, CDR2 SVGEGT. The CDR3 region is CASSGSQRGRDTQYF. For the CDR3, the DNA is TGTGCCAGCAGTGGGTCCCAGCGGGGCAGAGATACGCAGTATTTT.

This clonotype was seen more than once but under ten times. This chain links TRBV20-1 with TRBJ1-1, with D possibly matching TRBD1 (5 bases). This CDR3 has 12 amino acids. CDR1 is DFQATT and CDR2 is SNEGSKA in the germline V gene (reference sequence). V lost 6 bases and J 6 bases, leaving 14 bases between the germline ends. CDR3 protein: CSALKTVSEAFF. The CDR3, as DNA: TGCAGTGCGCTTAAGACAGTCTCTGAAGCTTTCTTT.

V is TRBV15 and J is TRBJ2-3; D gene uncertain. The CDR3 contains 15 residues. From germline, CDR1 is LNHNV and CDR2 YYDKDF (reference sequence). Between the trimmed V and J ends, which lost 0 bases and 5 bases, there was a span of 12 bases. The CDR3, as DNA: TGTGCCACCAGCAGAGAATGGCAGTCCAGAGATACGCAGTATTTT. Its translation is CATSREWQSRDTQYF.

J is TRBJ2-5 and V is TRBV20-1, with 9 bases identical to TRBD2. Germline CDR1 is DFQATT and CDR2 is SNEGSKA (reference sequence). The CDR3 runs 15 residues. Trimming at V came to 6 bases and at J to 4 bases, leaving 12 bases not matched to a gene. The CDR3 loop reads CSAPPEREDRETQYF. The DNA for the CDR3 is TGCAGTGCCCCACCGGAGCGGGAGGATCGAGAGACCCAGTACTTC.

This clonotype was observed a few times. The junction differs from germline at one of its ends, possibly a read error. This chain connects TRBV20-1 to TRBJ2-1; D unresolved. The CDR3 sequence is 11 residues long. CDR1 and CDR2 (germline): DFQATT, SNEGSKA (reference sequence). CDR3 amino acids: CSARDMHEHFF. The CDR3 nucleotides read TGCAGTGCTAGAGATATGCATGAGCATTTCTTC.

This clonotype was observed a handful of times. The gene calls are TRBV20-1 and TRBJ1-5; D is uncertain. The V end was cut by 0 bases, the J end by 3 bases, with 12 bases between. The CDR3 is 15 residues long. Germline loops: CDR1 DFQATT, CDR2 SNEGSKA (reference sequence). The CDR3 protein is CSARDWQDANQPQHF. CDR3 sequence (DNA): TGCAGTGCTAGAGATTGGCAGGATGCCAATCAGCCCCAGCATTTT.

This clonotype was seen a handful of times. This chain connects TRBV6-2 or TRBV6-3 to TRBJ2-7; perhaps TRBD1 as D (5 bases). The CDR3 contains 12 residues. The V end was cut by 8 bases, the J end by 7 bases, with 15 bases between. The germline V gene encodes CDR1 MNHEY and CDR2 SVGEGT. The CDR3 spells CASENRNGEQYF. CDR3 nucleotide sequence: TGTGCCAGCGAGAACAGGAATGGGGAGCAGTACTTC.

This clonotype was detected many times. J is TRBJ2-2 and V is TRBV20-1, with D hard to call. Between the trimmed V and J ends, which lost 3 bases and 3 bases, there was a span of 5 bases. Germline V gene lookup returns CDR1 DFQATT and CDR2 SNEGSKA (reference sequence). The CDR3 extends over 12 amino acids. Written as DNA, the CDR3 is TGCAGTGCTAGGCTAGACACCGGGGAGCTGTTTTTT. Translation gives CSARLDTGELFF.

At least ten counts were recorded for this clonotype. V and J are TRBV15 and TRBJ2-5, with D perhaps matching TRBD2 (5 bases). The V end lost 3 bases, the J end lost 4 bases, and 6 bases lay between the germline ends. The CDR3 extends over 12 amino acids. Germline lookup yields CDR1 LNHNV and CDR2 YYDKDF (reference sequence). The CDR3 loop reads CATSSEGETQYF. CDR3 in DNA: TGTGCCACCAGCAGCGAGGGAGAGACCCAGTACTTC.

The sample holds a few counts of this clonotype. The chain has TRBV4-2 and TRBJ2-7; 9 bases line up with TRBD1. From germline, CDR1 is LGHNA and CDR2 YNFKEQ. V lost 4 bases and J lost 3; bases outside the gene matches: 10. The CDR3 runs 16 residues. CDR3 loop: CASSPMTGQGDYEQYF. CDR3 sequence (DNA): TGTGCCAGCAGCCCCATGACGGGACAGGGTGACTACGAGCAGTACTTC.

This clonotype was seen a few times. The chain employs TRBV20-1 and TRBJ2-3; D might be TRBD2 (6 bases). V lost 0 bases to trimming and J lost 6 bases, with 19 bases between them. The CDR3 has 16 amino acids. Germline CDR1 is DFQATT and CDR2 is SNEGSKA (reference sequence). This CDR3 reads CSARDWGLAVADTQYF. DNA of the CDR3: TGCAGTGCTAGAGATTGGGGACTCGCGGTTGCGGATACGCAGTATTTT.

The rearrangement joins TRBV20-1 to TRBJ2-2; 9 nucleotides agree with TRBD1. This CDR3 is built from 14 residues. Germline CDR1 and CDR2: DFQATT and SNEGSKA (reference sequence). Trimming cost V 4 bases and J 6 bases; bases outside gene matches: 6. The CDR3 is CSATPGQGPGELFF. The CDR3, as DNA: TGCAGTGCTACTCCGGGACAGGGCCCCGGGGAGCTGTTTTTT.

There are a few counts of this clonotype. V usage is TRBV6-5 and J usage is TRBJ2-7, with D possibly being TRBD2 (6 bases). Germline values: CDR1 MNHEY, CDR2 SVGAGI. V lost 0 bases and J lost 5, with 14 bases in between. The CDR3 is 15 amino acids. The CDR3 is CASSYSATRLDEQYF. The CDR3 region has the DNA TGTGCCAGCAGTTACTCGGCGACTAGGCTCGACGAGCAGTACTTC.